Following are 26 T cell receptor beta chains from one sample sequenced in a study of T cells in Graves' hyperthyroidism and ophthalmopathy. Template material for amplifying TCR beta CDR3 regions consisted of RNA transcripts. With the HTBI primer set, the TCR CDR3 went through a first round of RT-PCR. One entry per CDR3 protein results from TCRdb running MiXCR on the multiplex PCR reads. Of about 350,000 distinct CDR3 sequences in the sample, about 17% were seen once. Sequencing input: blood. Every receptor here comes from a woman aged 25 to 39 with Graves' hyperthyroidism that later progressed to Graves' ophthalmopathy.

A word on this clonotype: A much larger clone differs by one base, so this may be a read error. The genes are TRBV5-8 and TRBJ2-2, with D perhaps TRBD1 (6 bases). The germline gives CDR1 SGHTS, CDR2 YDEGEE. The ends were cut back, 7 bases at V and 2 bases at J, with 21 bases in the middle. This CDR3 comprises 17 residues. CDR3 amino acids: CASGPGMDSLNTGELFF. The DNA of the CDR3 is TGTGCCAGCGGCCCCGGGATGGACAGTTTAAACACCGGGGAGCTGTTTTTT. Supplemented by reference TRBV5-8 and TRBJ2-2, the full variable domain reads EAGVTQSPTHLIKTRGQQATLRCSPISGHTSVYWYQQALGLGLQFLLWYDEGEERNRGNFPPRFSGRQFPNYSSELNVNALELEDSALYLCASGPGMDSLNTGELFFGEGSRLTVL.

This clonotype was recorded a few times. The chain links TRBV6-1 to TRBJ2-2; perhaps TRBD1 as D (5 bases). Deletions cut 6 bases from V and 2 bases from J, with 19 bases between. Germline V gives CDR1 MNHNS, CDR2 SASEGT. This CDR3 comprises 17 residues. DNA for the CDR3: TGTGCCAGCAGCCAAAGCGTTGGACACGATAACACCGGGGAGCTGTTTTTT. The encoded protein is CASSQSVGHDNTGELFF.

This clonotype turned up a few times. The rearrangement links TRBV3-1 to TRBJ1-5; D is ambiguous. Trimming left V 4 bases short and J 5 bases short, with 9 bases between. This CDR3 contains 13 residues. Germline CDR1 and CDR2: LGHDT and YNNKEL (reference sequence). CDR3 region: CASSRTLDQPQHF. In DNA form, the CDR3 reads TGTGCCAGCAGCCGGACTTTGGATCAGCCCCAGCATTTT.

In its sample, this clonotype was seen many times. V and J are TRBV20-1 and TRBJ2-1; 9 bases are shared with TRBD1. Trimming took 6 bases from V and 4 from J; bases not matched to a gene: 7. Germline V lookup: CDR1 DFQATT, CDR2 SNEGSKA (reference sequence). The CDR3 contains 14 residues. CDR3 region: CSASGTGSYNEQFF. For the CDR3, the DNA is TGCAGTGCGTCCGGGACAGGGTCTTACAATGAGCAGTTCTTC.

This clonotype came up many times. The rearrangement joins TRBV28 to TRBJ2-1, with D maybe TRBD2 (6 bases). CDR1 is MDHEN and CDR2 is SYDVKM in the germline V gene. V lost 6 bases to trimming and J lost 1 base, with 16 bases between them. This CDR3 contains 16 residues. CDR3 residues: CASRSTSPTSYNEQFF. CDR3 DNA: TGTGCCAGCAGGAGTACTAGCCCAACTTCCTACAATGAGCAGTTCTTC.

This chain connects TRBV9 to TRBJ1-4, with TRBD1 matching over 7 bases. With 4 bases clipped from V and 4 bases from J, the junction kept 7 bases outside the gene matches. Germline CDR1 SGDLS, CDR2 YYNGEE. The CDR3 is 15 residues long. The CDR3 nucleotides read TGTGCCAGCAGCCCCAGGGGGGGGCTTAATGAAAAACTGTTTTTT. This encodes CASSPRGGLNEKLFF.

This clonotype was found many times. The chain links TRBV12-3 or TRBV12-4 to TRBJ1-2; 7 nucleotides align to TRBD1. There are 14 residues in the CDR3. Trimming removed 3 bases from V and 4 bases from J; junction bases left unmatched: 5. The CDR3 region is CASSFDREGYGYTF. DNA for the CDR3: TGTGCCAGCAGTTTCGACAGGGAGGGCTATGGCTACACCTTC.

This chain links TRBV6-2 or TRBV6-3 with TRBJ2-1; no definite D call. The CDR3 loop spans 11 amino acids. Germline CDR1 is MNHEY and CDR2 is SVGEGT. V lost 8 bases and J lost 8, with 10 bases in between. The CDR3 DNA sequence: TGTGCCAGCTCAGAGGCCCATGAGCAGTTCTTC. It codes for CASSEAHEQFF.

This clonotype came up many times. The chain uses TRBV27 and TRBJ1-6, with 8 bases matching TRBD1. With V trimmed by 4 bases and J by 5 bases, 4 bases remained unmatched. The CDR3 sequence is 15 residues long. Germline CDR1 and CDR2: MNHEY and SMNVEV (reference sequence). CDR3 sequence (DNA): TGTGCCAGCAGTTCCGGACAGGGAGATAATTCACCCCTCCACTTT. Amino acid sequence: CASSSGQGDNSPLHF.

This chain uses TRBV14 with TRBJ1-2; 7 bases map to TRBD1. J lost 2 bases, V lost 2 bases, and 11 bases had no gene match. The CDR3 extends over 17 amino acids. Germline assignment: CDR1 SGHDN and CDR2 FVKESK. CDR3 coding DNA: TGTGCCAGCAGCCAATCCCAACAGGGGACAGTGAACTATGGCTACACCTTC. Translating gives CASSQSQQGTVNYGYTF.

Concerning this clonotype itself: One end of the junction is discordant with germline, which a read error may explain. J is TRBJ2-6 and V is TRBV5-1; unclear D gene. Germline values: CDR1 SGHRS, CDR2 YFSETQ. This CDR3 comprises 15 residues. CDR3 nucleotides: TGCGCCAGCACCTTGGCGGTGACTGGGGCCAACGTCCTGACTTTC. Residues: CASTLAVTGANVLTF.

This clonotype has at least ten counts. The rearrangement joins TRBV28 to TRBJ1-1, with 10 bases lining up with TRBD1. With V trimmed by 2 bases and J by 8 bases, 2 bases remained unmatched. Germline V gene data show CDR1 as MDHEN and CDR2 as SYDVKM. This CDR3 has 13 residues. CDR3 sequence (DNA): TGTGCCAGCAGTTTAGGGGGACAGGGGGAAGCTTTCTTT. Amino acids: CASSLGGQGEAFF.

This clonotype has ten or more counts. This chain connects TRBV7-9 to TRBJ2-1; 11 bases align to TRBD1. Germline V gives CDR1 SEHNR, CDR2 FQNEAQ (reference sequence). The CDR3 consists of 16 residues. Germline trimming cut 1 base from V and 3 bases from J; bases unmatched to any gene: 2. Here the CDR3 reads CASSLEGQGDYNEQFF. The CDR3 DNA reads TGTGCCAGCAGCTTAGAGGGACAGGGGGACTACAATGAGCAGTTCTTC.

This clonotype came up many times. The CDR3 reads CASSYTEMTQNQPQHF. The CDR3, as DNA: TGTGCCAGCAGTTACACCGAAATGACACAGAATCAGCCCCAGCATTTT. V gene TRBV6-5 combines with J gene TRBJ1-5; D is ambiguous. CDR3 length equals 16 residues. Germline-derived CDR1 and CDR2 are MNHEY and SVGAGI. Trimming left V 2 bases short and J 4 bases short, with 15 bases between.

The table lists this clonotype with many counts. The rearrangement joins TRBV18 to TRBJ2-7, with a tentative D call TRBD1 (5 bases). The CDR3 runs to 17 residues. The germline V and J ends were trimmed by 6 bases and 0 bases, with 21 bases remaining between them. Germline assignment: CDR1 KGHSH and CDR2 LQKENI. This CDR3 is CASSSVHDSNPSYEQYF. The CDR3 bases are TGTGCCAGCTCTTCGGTTCACGACAGTAACCCCTCCTACGAGCAGTACTTC.

The table lists this clonotype with many counts. The chain is built from TRBV12-3 or TRBV12-4 and TRBJ1-1, with D possibly TRBD1 on 6 matching bases. Trimming pared 1 base from V and 5 bases from J, leaving 11 bases between. The CDR3 extends over 14 amino acids. CDR3 DNA: TGTGCCAGCAGTTTAGAGAACAGGGAGACTGAAGCTTTCTTT. Its protein is CASSLENRETEAFF.

This clonotype showed up many times. The chain couples TRBV7-9 to TRBJ2-1; TRBD1 might be the D (5 bases). The CDR3 consists of 14 residues. The germline V gene encodes CDR1 SEHNR and CDR2 FQNEAQ (reference sequence). V lost 1 base, J lost 5 bases, and 9 bases lay in between. The CDR3 reads CASSLVQGNNEQFF. In nucleotides, the CDR3 is TGTGCCAGCAGCTTAGTGCAGGGCAACAATGAGCAGTTCTTC.

This clonotype was counted many times. The J gene is TRBJ1-1, the V gene TRBV6-5, with D tentatively TRBD1 (6 bases). The CDR3 sequence is 16 residues long. V lost 0 bases and J lost 3, with 14 bases in between. Germline loops: CDR1 MNHEY, CDR2 SVGAGI. The CDR3 region has the DNA TGTGCCAGCAGTTACTCGTCAACAGGGATGTACACTGAAGCTTTCTTT. This gives the protein CASSYSSTGMYTEAFF.

In this sample, this clonotype turned up many times. The chain joins TRBV20-1 to TRBJ2-7; 10 positions agree with TRBD2. The germline gives CDR1 DFQATT, CDR2 SNEGSKA (reference sequence). V shed 2 bases, J shed 6 bases, and the junction held 10 bases outside the gene matches. The CDR3 runs to 15 residues. CDR3 bases: TGCAGTGCTAGAACTAGCGGGGTTGGTGGAGGCGAGCAGTACTTC. It translates to CSARTSGVGGGEQYF.

As concerns this clonotype: This may arise from a read error, as a much more abundant clone is one base away. This chain joins TRBV11-2 and TRBJ2-5, with 7 bases lining up with TRBD1. The CDR3 is 17 residues long. CDR1 is SGHAT, CDR2 FQNNGV, per germline. J gave up 6 bases and V 0 bases, and 13 bases lay outside the gene matches. The chain's CDR3 is CASSLDYDREFRKTQYF. The CDR3 nucleotides read TGTGCCAGCAGCTTAGATTACGACAGGGAGTTTAGGAAGACCCAGTACTTC.

Only a few counts were recorded for this clonotype. The rearrangement joins TRBV6-5 to TRBJ2-3; 7 bases fit TRBD2. Germline V gene sequence: CDR1 MNHEY, CDR2 SVGAGI. Trimming removed 8 bases from V and 4 bases from J; junction bases left unmatched: 3. CDR3 length: 12 residues. The CDR3 sequence: CASSTSADTQYF. DNA of the CDR3: TGTGCCAGCTCCACTAGCGCAGATACGCAGTATTTT.

The table lists this clonotype with many counts. The chain recombines TRBV10-3 with TRBJ2-5; no clear D. CDR3 length: 15 amino acids. Trimming pared 3 bases from V and 5 bases from J, leaving 16 bases between. From germline, CDR1 is ENHRY and CDR2 SYGVKD. CDR3 in amino acids: CAISELVSSAETQYF. CDR3 coding DNA: TGTGCCATCAGTGAATTGGTTTCGTCTGCGGAGACCCAGTACTTC.

This clonotype has ten or more counts. The J gene is TRBJ2-7, the V gene TRBV6-1; D perhaps matches TRBD1 (6 bases). The CDR3 has 15 residues. Deletions cut 3 bases from V and 0 bases from J, with 12 bases between. Germline CDR1 reads MNHNS; CDR2 reads SASEGT. The DNA of the CDR3 is TGTGCCAGCAGTGATCTTGGGGACATCTCCTACGAGCAGTACTTC. Translated, it gives CASSDLGDISYEQYF.

This chain connects TRBV5-6 to TRBJ1-2; D remains ambiguous. CDR3 size: 14 residues. V was cut by 0 bases and J by 4 bases, with 10 bases left in between. From germline, CDR1 is SGHDT and CDR2 YYEEEE. This chain's CDR3 is CASSLGFGFYGYTF. The CDR3 DNA is TGTGCCAGCAGCTTGGGTTTCGGATTCTATGGCTACACCTTC.

This clonotype was found many times. The chain combines TRBV2 with TRBJ1-2; D not certain. Trimming took 8 bases from V and 7 from J, leaving 17 bases between them. CDR3 size: 13 residues. Germline V CDR1 and CDR2: SNHLY, FYNNEI. The CDR3 here is CASSGIRSGGYTF. As DNA, the CDR3 is TGTGCCAGCTCGGGAATCAGAAGTGGTGGCTACACCTTC.

This clonotype was detected many times. V usage is TRBV7-2 and J usage is TRBJ2-1; 14 bases are shared with TRBD2. This CDR3 spans 18 amino acids. Germline V gene lookup returns CDR1 SGHTA and CDR2 FQGNSA. The V and J ends lost 1 base and 7 bases, in that order; junction bases with no gene match: 9. DNA for the CDR3: TGTGCCAGCAGCTTAGATAATTTCGGGACTAGCGGGAGTAATGAGCAGTTCTTC. This translates into CASSLDNFGTSGSNEQFF. Based on the CDR3 plus reference TRBV7-2 and TRBJ2-1, the full variable domain is GAGVSQSPSNKVTEKGKDVELRCDPISGHTALYWYRQSLGQGLEFLIYFQGNSAPDKSGLPSDRFSAERTGGSVSTLTIQRTQQEDSAVYLCASSLDNFGTSGSNEQFFGPGTRLTVL.